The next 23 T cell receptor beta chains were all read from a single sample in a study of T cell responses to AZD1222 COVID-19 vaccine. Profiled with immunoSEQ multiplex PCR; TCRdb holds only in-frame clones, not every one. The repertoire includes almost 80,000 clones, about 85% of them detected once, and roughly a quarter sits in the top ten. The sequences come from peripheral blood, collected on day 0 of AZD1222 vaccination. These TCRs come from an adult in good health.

CDR3 nucleotide sequence: TGTGCCAGCAGCCAAACAGGGCAGAACACTGAAGCTTTCTTT. Its protein product is CASSQTGQNTEAFF. The chain has TRBV11-2 and TRBJ1-1; maybe TRBD1 (6 bases). The ends were cut back, 5 bases at V and 1 base at J, with 11 bases in the middle. Germline CDR1 SGHAT, CDR2 FQNNGV. This CDR3 has 14 residues. The entire variable domain, with the rest obtained from reference TRBV11-2 and TRBJ1-1, is as follows: EAGVAQSPRYKIIEKRQSVAFWCNPISGHATLYWYQQILGQGPKLLIQFQNNGVVDDSQLPKDRFSAERLKGVDSTLKIQPAKLEDSAVYLCASSQTGQNTEAFFGQGTRLTVV.

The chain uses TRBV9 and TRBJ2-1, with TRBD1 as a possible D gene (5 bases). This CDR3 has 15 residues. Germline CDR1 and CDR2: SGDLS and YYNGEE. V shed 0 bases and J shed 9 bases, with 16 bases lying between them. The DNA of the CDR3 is TGTGCCAGCAGCGTAGCAGGTCAGGGCGGTGCTGAGCAGTTCTTC. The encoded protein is CASSVAGQGGAEQFF.

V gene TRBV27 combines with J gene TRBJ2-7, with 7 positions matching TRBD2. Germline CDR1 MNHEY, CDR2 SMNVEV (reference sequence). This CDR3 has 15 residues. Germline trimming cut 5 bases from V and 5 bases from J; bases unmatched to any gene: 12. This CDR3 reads CASSHRLAPWNEQYF. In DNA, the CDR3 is TGTGCCAGCAGTCACAGACTAGCCCCGTGGAACGAGCAGTACTTC.

The CDR3 region has the DNA TGTGCTAGTGGTTTTTTGTTAGCGGGAGGCCCCTACGAGCAGTACTTC. Amino acids: CASGFLLAGGPYEQYF. The J gene is TRBJ2-7, the V gene TRBV12-5; 10 bases are a match to TRBD2. The junction had 7 bases not matched to a gene; V was cut back by 3 bases and J by 2 bases. This CDR3 has 16 amino acids. Germline lookup yields CDR1 LGHNT and CDR2 FRNRAP.

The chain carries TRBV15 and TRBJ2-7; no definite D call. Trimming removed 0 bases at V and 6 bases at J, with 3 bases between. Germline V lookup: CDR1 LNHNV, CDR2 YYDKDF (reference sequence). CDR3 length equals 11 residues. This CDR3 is CATSRDREQYF. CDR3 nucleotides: TGTGCCACCAGCAGAGATCGCGAGCAGTACTTC. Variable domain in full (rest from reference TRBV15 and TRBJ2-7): DAMVIQNPRYQVTQFGKPVTLSCSQTLNHNVMYWYQQKSSQAPKLLFHYYDKDFNNEADTPDNFQSRRPNTSFCFLDIRSPGLGDTAMYLCATSRDREQYFGPGTRLTVT.

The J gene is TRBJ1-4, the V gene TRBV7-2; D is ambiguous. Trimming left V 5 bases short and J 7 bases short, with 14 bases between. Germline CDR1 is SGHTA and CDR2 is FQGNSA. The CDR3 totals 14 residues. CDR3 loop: CASSPPEDVEKLFF. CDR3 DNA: TGTGCCAGCAGCCCCCCCGAGGACGTTGAAAAACTGTTTTTT.

The CDR3 DNA follows: TGTGCCAGCAGCCTTATCGACAGGAGAAATTCACCCCTCCACTTT. Protein sequence: CASSLIDRRNSPLHF. The chain links TRBV5-6 to TRBJ1-6, with D perhaps matching TRBD1 (6 bases). CDR3 length equals 15 residues. Germline assignment: CDR1 SGHDT and CDR2 YYEEEE. The V end was cut by 4 bases, the J end by 7 bases, with 15 bases between.

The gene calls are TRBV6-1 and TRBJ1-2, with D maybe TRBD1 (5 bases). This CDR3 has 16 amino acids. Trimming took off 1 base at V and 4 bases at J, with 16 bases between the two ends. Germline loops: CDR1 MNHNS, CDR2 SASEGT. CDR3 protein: CASSEVGRGGPYGYTF. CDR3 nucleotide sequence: TGTGCCAGCAGTGAAGTTGGCCGGGGGGGACCCTATGGCTACACCTTC.

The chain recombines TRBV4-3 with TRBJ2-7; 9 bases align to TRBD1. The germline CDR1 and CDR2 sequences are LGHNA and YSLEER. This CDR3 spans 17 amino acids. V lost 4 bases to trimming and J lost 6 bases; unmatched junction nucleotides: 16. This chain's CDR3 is CASSRDPTGQGYSEQYF. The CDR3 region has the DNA TGCGCCAGCAGCCGAGATCCGACGGGACAGGGTTATTCCGAGCAGTACTTC.

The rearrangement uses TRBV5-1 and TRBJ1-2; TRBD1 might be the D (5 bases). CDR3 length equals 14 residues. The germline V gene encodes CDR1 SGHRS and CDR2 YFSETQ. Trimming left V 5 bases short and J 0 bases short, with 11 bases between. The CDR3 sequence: CASREGRANYGYTF. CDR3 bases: TGCGCCAGCAGGGAGGGCAGGGCTAACTATGGCTACACCTTC.

CDR3 in DNA: TGTGCCACCAGCAGTCCAGACAGGGTTCTCTATGGCTACACCTTC. It translates to CATSSPDRVLYGYTF. The V and J genes are TRBV15 and TRBJ1-2; 7 positions agree with TRBD1. Germline V gene sequence: CDR1 LNHNV, CDR2 YYDKDF (reference sequence). The CDR3 contains 15 residues. V lost 3 bases to trimming and J lost 4 bases; unmatched junction nucleotides: 8.

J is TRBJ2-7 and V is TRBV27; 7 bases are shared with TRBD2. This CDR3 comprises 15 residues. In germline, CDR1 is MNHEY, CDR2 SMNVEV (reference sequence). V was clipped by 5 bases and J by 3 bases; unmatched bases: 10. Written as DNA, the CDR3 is TGTGCCAGCAGTCCCCAAGCGGGATTCGGCTACGAGCAGTACTTC. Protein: CASSPQAGFGYEQYF.

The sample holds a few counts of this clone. The CDR3 DNA reads TGTGCCAGCAGTAGACAGGGTGAGCAGTTCTTC. It is translated as CASSRQGEQFF. The V gene is TRBV28, the J gene TRBJ2-1, with 7 bases fitting TRBD1. V trimming: 5 bases; J trimming: 9 bases; junction bases outside the gene matches: 1. The length of the CDR3 is 11 residues. Germline-derived CDR1 and CDR2 are MDHEN and SYDVKM.

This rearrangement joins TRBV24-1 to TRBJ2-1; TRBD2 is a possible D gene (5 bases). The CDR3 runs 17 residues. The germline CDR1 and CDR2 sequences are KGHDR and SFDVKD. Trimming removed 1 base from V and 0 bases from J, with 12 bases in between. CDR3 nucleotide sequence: TGTGCCACCAGTGATTTCGGAGGCCCTATCTCCTACAATGAGCAGTTCTTC. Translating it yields CATSDFGGPISYNEQFF.

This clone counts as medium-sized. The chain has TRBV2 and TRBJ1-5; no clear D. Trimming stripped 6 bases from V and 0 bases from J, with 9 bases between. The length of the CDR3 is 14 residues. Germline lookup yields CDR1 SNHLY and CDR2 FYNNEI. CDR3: CASSGEYSNQPQHF. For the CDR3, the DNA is TGTGCCAGCAGCGGGGAATATAGCAATCAGCCCCAGCATTTT.

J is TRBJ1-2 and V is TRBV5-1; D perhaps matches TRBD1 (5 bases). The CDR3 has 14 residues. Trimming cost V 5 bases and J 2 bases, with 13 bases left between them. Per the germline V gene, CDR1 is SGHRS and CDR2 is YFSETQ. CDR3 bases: TGCGCCAGCAGGGGGACGGGGTGGAACTATGGCTACACCTTC. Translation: CASRGTGWNYGYTF.

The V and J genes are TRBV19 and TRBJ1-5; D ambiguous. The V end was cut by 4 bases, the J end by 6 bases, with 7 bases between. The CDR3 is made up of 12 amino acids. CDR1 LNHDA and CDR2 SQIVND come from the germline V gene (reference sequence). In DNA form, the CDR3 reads TGTGCCAGTAGTACCCCGGCTCAGCCCCAGCATTTT. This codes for CASSTPAQPQHF.

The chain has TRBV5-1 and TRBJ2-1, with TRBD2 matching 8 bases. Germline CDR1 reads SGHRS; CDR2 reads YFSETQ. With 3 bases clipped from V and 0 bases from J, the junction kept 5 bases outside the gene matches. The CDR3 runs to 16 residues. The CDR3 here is CASSWTGTSSYNEQFF. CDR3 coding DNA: TGCGCCAGCAGCTGGACCGGGACTAGCTCCTACAATGAGCAGTTCTTC.

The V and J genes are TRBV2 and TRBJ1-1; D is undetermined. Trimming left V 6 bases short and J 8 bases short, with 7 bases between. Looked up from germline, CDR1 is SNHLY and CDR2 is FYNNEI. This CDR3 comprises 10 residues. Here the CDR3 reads CASRISEAFF. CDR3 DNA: TGTGCCAGCAGGATATCGGAAGCTTTCTTT.

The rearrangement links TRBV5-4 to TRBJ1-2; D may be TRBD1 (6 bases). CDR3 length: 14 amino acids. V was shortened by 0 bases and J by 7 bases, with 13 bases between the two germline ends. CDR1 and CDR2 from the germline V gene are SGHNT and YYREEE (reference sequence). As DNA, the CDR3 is TGTGCCAGCAGCTTGGACATACAGGGTGGTGGCTACACCTTC. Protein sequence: CASSLDIQGGGYTF.

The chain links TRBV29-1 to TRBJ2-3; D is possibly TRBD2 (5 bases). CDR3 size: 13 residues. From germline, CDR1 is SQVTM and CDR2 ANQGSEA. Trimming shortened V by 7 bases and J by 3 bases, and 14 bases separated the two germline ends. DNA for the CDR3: TGCAGCGCCGCCGAGAGGGTAACAGATACGCAGTATTTT. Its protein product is CSAAERVTDTQYF.

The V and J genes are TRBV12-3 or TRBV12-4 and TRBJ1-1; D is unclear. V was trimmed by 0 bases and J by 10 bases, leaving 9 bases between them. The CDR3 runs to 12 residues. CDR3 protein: CASSLAGSRAFF. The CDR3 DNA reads TGTGCCAGCAGTTTAGCGGGTAGTAGAGCTTTCTTT.

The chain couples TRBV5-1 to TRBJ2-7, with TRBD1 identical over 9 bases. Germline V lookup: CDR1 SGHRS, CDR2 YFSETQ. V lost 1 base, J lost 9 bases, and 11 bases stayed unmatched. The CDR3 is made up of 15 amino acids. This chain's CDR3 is CASSLSRDRARGQYF. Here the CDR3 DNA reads TGCGCCAGCAGCTTGAGCCGGGACAGGGCTCGAGGGCAGTACTTC. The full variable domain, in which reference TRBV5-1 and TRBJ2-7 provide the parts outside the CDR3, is KAGVTQTPRYLIKTRGQQVTLSCSPISGHRSVSWYQQTPGQGLQFLFEYFSETQRNKGNFPGRFSGRQFSNSRSEMNVSTLELGDSALYLCASSLSRDRARGQYFGPGTRLTVT.